This entry lists 25 T cell receptor beta chains sequenced from one sample in a study. TCRdb reprocessed the 5' RACE reads with MiXCR, giving one entry per CDR3 protein. This table holds tens of thousands of distinct CDR3 sequences, 26% found once. Sequencing input: naive CD4+ T cells sorted from a lymph node. Indicated subset: naive CD4+ T cells, CD4+CD45RA+CD25-. Every receptor here comes from a female donor with breast cancer.

A few counts support this clonotype. V is TRBV20-1 and J is TRBJ2-7, with TRBD2 as a possible D gene (7 bases). The CDR3 loop spans 14 amino acids. CDR1 and CDR2 (germline): DFQATT, SNEGSKA (reference sequence). Trimming shortened V by 1 base and J by 4 bases, and 14 bases separated the two germline ends. CDR3 sequence reads: CSARGGGGDYEQYF. CDR3 bases: TGCAGTGCTAGAGGCGGCGGGGGCGATTACGAGCAGTACTTC.

Ten or more counts support this clonotype. V is TRBV11-2 and J is TRBJ1-3; D not certain. Trimming pared 1 base from V and 7 bases from J, leaving 11 bases between. This CDR3 contains 14 residues. CDR1 and CDR2 (germline): SGHAT, FQNNGV. The CDR3 sequence: CASSLAGSGNTIYF. The CDR3 bases are TGTGCCAGCAGCTTAGCCGGTTCCGGGAACACCATATATTTT. The full variable domain, in which reference TRBV11-2 and TRBJ1-3 provide the parts outside the CDR3, is EAGVAQSPRYKIIEKRQSVAFWCNPISGHATLYWYQQILGQGPKLLIQFQNNGVVDDSQLPKDRFSAERLKGVDSTLKIQPAKLEDSAVYLCASSLAGSGNTIYFGEGSWLTVV.

The chain joins TRBV2 to TRBJ1-1; 7 nucleotides line up with TRBD1. Trimming at V came to 6 bases and at J to 10 bases, leaving 11 bases not matched to a gene. Looked up from germline, CDR1 is SNHLY and CDR2 is FYNNEI. This CDR3 spans 13 amino acids. Here the CDR3 DNA reads TGTGCCAGCAGACTAGACAGGGAGGGTGGAGCTTTCTTT. It is translated as CASRLDREGGAFF.

V is TRBV5-1 and J is TRBJ1-3; no clear D gene. CDR1 is SGHRS and CDR2 is YFSETQ in the germline V gene. The CDR3 length is 16 residues. Trimming cost V 5 bases and J 0 bases, with 15 bases left between them. The CDR3 DNA sequence: TGCGCCAGCAGTTCCGGCGGACCGAGCTCTGGAAACACCATATATTTT. It specifies CASSSGGPSSGNTIYF.

In this sample, this clonotype turned up many times. This chain connects TRBV5-1 to TRBJ2-3; 7 bases match TRBD1. Germline V CDR1 and CDR2: SGHRS, YFSETQ. V lost 4 bases and J lost 5; bases outside the gene matches: 13. This CDR3 comprises 16 residues. The CDR3: CASSPWTGQQEDTQYF. CDR3 DNA: TGCGCCAGCAGCCCCTGGACAGGTCAGCAGGAAGATACGCAGTATTTT.

The table lists this clonotype with many counts. The V call is TRBV12-3 or TRBV12-4, the J call TRBJ2-1; 8 nucleotides align to TRBD2. The CDR3 runs 18 residues. V shed 3 bases, J shed 8 bases, and the junction held 18 bases outside the gene matches. CDR3 in DNA: TGTGCCAGCAGTTTGGGGGCGGTAGCGGGGCCCTCTGCAGATGAGCAGTTCTTC. It codes for CASSLGAVAGPSADEQFF.

This clonotype showed up just a few times. V gene TRBV6-6 combines with J gene TRBJ2-2; 13 bases map to TRBD2. Trimming removed 0 bases from V and 4 bases from J; junction bases left unmatched: 11. The CDR3 totals 20 residues. From germline, CDR1 is MNHNY and CDR2 SVGAGI (reference sequence). CDR3 protein: CASSYSRLAGGLQLTGELFF. Here the CDR3 DNA reads TGTGCCAGCAGTTACTCGAGACTAGCGGGGGGTCTGCAACTCACCGGGGAGCTGTTTTTT.

About this clonotype: This sequence may be a read error, since a much larger clone differs from it by one base. V usage is TRBV5-6 and J usage is TRBJ2-7, with TRBD2 matching 10 bases. J was trimmed by 3 bases and V by 4 bases; bases with no gene match: 7. The CDR3 loop spans 15 amino acids. CDR1 is SGHDT, CDR2 YYEEEE, per germline. CDR3 DNA: TGTGCCAGCAGCGTGGAAGGACTAGCGGTCTACGAGCAGTACTTC. It specifies CASSVEGLAVYEQYF.

V gene TRBV7-2 combines with J gene TRBJ1-2; the D is unclear. The CDR3 runs to 14 residues. Between the trimmed V and J ends, which lost 4 bases and 0 bases, there was a span of 9 bases. CDR1 is SGHTA, CDR2 FQGNSA, per germline. CDR3 protein: CASSSDGANYGYTF. DNA of the CDR3: TGTGCCAGCAGCTCGGACGGAGCTAACTATGGCTACACCTTC. Supplemented by reference TRBV7-2 and TRBJ1-2, the full variable domain reads GAGVSQSPSNKVTEKGKDVELRCDPISGHTALYWYRQSLGQGLEFLIYFQGNSAPDKSGLPSDRFSAERTGGSVSTLTIQRTQQEDSAVYLCASSSDGANYGYTFGSGTRLTVV.

This sequence joins TRBV5-1 and TRBJ2-7, with D perhaps given as TRBD1 or TRBD2 (5 bases each). CDR1 and CDR2 (germline): SGHRS, YFSETQ. Trimming pared 4 bases from V and 5 bases from J, leaving 16 bases between. The CDR3 has 14 amino acids. DNA of the CDR3: TGCGCCAGCAGCGCCACCGGGACCAGCGACGAGCAGTACTTC. Protein: CASSATGTSDEQYF.

The chain is built from TRBV9 and TRBJ2-1; TRBD2 might be the D (5 bases). The CDR3 covers 15 residues. Germline V gene lookup returns CDR1 SGDLS and CDR2 YYNGEE. The V and J ends lost 1 base and 5 bases respectively, with 13 bases between them. CDR3 sequence reads: CASSVRDDLNNEQFF. The CDR3 DNA sequence: TGTGCCAGCAGCGTACGGGATGACTTAAACAATGAGCAGTTCTTC.

This clonotype was picked up a small number of times. The chain recombines TRBV5-1 with TRBJ2-1, with D tentatively TRBD1 (6 bases). Trimming stripped 3 bases from V and 7 bases from J, with 14 bases between. The CDR3 covers 14 residues. The germline gives CDR1 SGHRS, CDR2 YFSETQ. The CDR3 sequence: CASSSATGLNEQFF. In DNA form, the CDR3 reads TGCGCCAGCAGCTCCGCGACAGGTTTGAATGAGCAGTTCTTC.

This clonotype was counted between two and nine times. The chain employs TRBV25-1 and TRBJ2-7; 11 nucleotides line up with TRBD2. This CDR3 has 13 residues. Per germline, CDR1 MGHDK and CDR2 SYGVNS. After removal of 4 bases from V and 5 bases from J, the junction contained 1 base not matched to a gene. CDR3: CASSGSGRDEQYF. DNA for the CDR3: TGTGCCAGCAGTGGTAGCGGGAGGGACGAGCAGTACTTC.

This chain connects TRBV5-6 to TRBJ2-1; D gene uncertain. V was cut by 4 bases and J by 7 bases, with 18 bases left in between. The CDR3 is made up of 15 amino acids. CDR1 SGHDT and CDR2 YYEEEE come from the germline V gene. The CDR3 is CASSPTNWGTNEQFF. The CDR3 DNA reads TGTGCCAGCAGCCCCACAAATTGGGGTACAAATGAGCAGTTCTTC.

A remark on this clonotype: Germline is not matched at one junction end, which may reflect a read error. The rearrangement uses TRBV4-1 and TRBJ2-3; D ambiguous. From germline, CDR1 is MGHRA and CDR2 YSYEKL. The CDR3 runs to 14 residues. CDR3 amino acids: CTSSQDLTEDTQYF. CDR3 DNA: TGCACCAGCAGCCAAGATCTCACCGAGGATACGCAGTATTTT.

This clonotype occurred a few times. The rearrangement uses TRBV7-3 and TRBJ1-1; D is undetermined. V was pared by 2 bases and J by 5 bases, with 9 bases between. The CDR3 covers 13 residues. Germline CDR1 SGHTA, CDR2 FQGTGA. DNA of the CDR3: TGTGCCAGCAGCTTATCCGGAAGGACTGAAGCTTTCTTT. Its protein product is CASSLSGRTEAFF.

This clonotype has only a few counts. The chain links TRBV7-3 to TRBJ1-1; TRBD1 matches 10 bases. Per the germline V gene, CDR1 is SGHTA and CDR2 is FQGTGA. The CDR3 length is 14 residues. Losses at the gene ends were 6 bases for V and 5 bases for J; bases not matched to a gene: 6. CDR3 amino acids: CASSPGTGATEAFF. The CDR3 nucleotides read TGTGCCAGCAGTCCCGGGACAGGGGCGACTGAAGCTTTCTTT.

This clonotype was seen more than once but under ten times. The CDR3 nucleotides are TGCGCCAGCAGCTTGAACACGGACTTTAACTATGGCTACACCTTC. This codes for CASSLNTDFNYGYTF. The chain uses TRBV5-1 and TRBJ1-2; D unresolved. This CDR3 region has 15 residues. The ends were cut back, 1 base at V and 1 base at J, with 11 bases in the middle. Germline V CDR1 and CDR2: SGHRS, YFSETQ.

This clonotype is categorized as medium-sized. The V and J genes are TRBV6-6 and TRBJ2-3, with a weak D call TRBD2 (5 bases). The CDR3 length is 15 residues. Trimming stripped 6 bases from V and 2 bases from J, with 15 bases between. Germline V gene sequence: CDR1 MNHNY, CDR2 SVGAGI (reference sequence). The CDR3 region has the DNA TGTGCCAGCAGCCTAACTAGAGTATTCACAGATACGCAGTATTTT. Translation gives CASSLTRVFTDTQYF.

The chain recombines TRBV7-6 with TRBJ2-3; weak D call: TRBD1 (6 bases). This CDR3 is built from 14 residues. Germline V gene data show CDR1 as SGHVS and CDR2 as FNYEAQ. V shed 5 bases and J shed 3 bases, with 12 bases lying between them. The CDR3 region has the DNA TGTGCCAGCAGCGTAACACAGGGAACAGATACGCAGTATTTT. It is translated as CASSVTQGTDTQYF. Combining the CDR3 with reference TRBV7-6 and TRBJ2-3 gives the whole variable domain GAGVSQSPRYKVTKRGQDVALRCDPISGHVSLYWYRQALGQGPEFLTYFNYEAQQDKSGLPNDRFSAERPEGSISTLTIQRTEQRDSAMYRCASSVTQGTDTQYFGPGTRLTVL.

The sample holds a few counts of this clonotype. V and J are TRBV5-1 and TRBJ1-2; tentative D call: TRBD1 (6 bases). V lost 4 bases to trimming and J lost 1 base, with 20 bases between them. The CDR3 loop spans 17 amino acids. Germline V CDR1 and CDR2: SGHRS, YFSETQ. CDR3 sequence (DNA): TGCGCCAGCAGCCCGACCCCTCTGACAGGATATAACTATGGCTACACCTTC. The encoded protein is CASSPTPLTGYNYGYTF.

This chain links TRBV12-3 or TRBV12-4 with TRBJ2-6; no clear D gene. V gave up 7 bases and J gave up 0 bases, with 7 bases separating them. The CDR3 sequence is 14 residues long. The CDR3 region is CASTKFSGANVLTF. CDR3 nucleotide sequence: TGTGCCAGCACCAAATTCTCTGGGGCCAACGTCCTGACTTTC.

The sample holds a few counts of this clonotype. V gene TRBV5-1 combines with J gene TRBJ1-1; 7 nucleotides align to TRBD1. The CDR3 consists of 14 residues. Germline CDR1 reads SGHRS; CDR2 reads YFSETQ. The trim removed 4 bases at V and 1 base at J, leaving 4 bases unmatched. CDR3 loop: CASSRDRANTEAFF. CDR3 sequence (DNA): TGCGCCAGCAGCCGAGACAGGGCGAACACTGAAGCTTTCTTT.

A word on this clonotype: With a much larger clone just one base away, this may be a read error. The chain couples TRBV4-1 to TRBJ2-5; TRBD1 might be the D (6 bases). Germline-derived CDR1 and CDR2 are MGHRA and YSYEKL. The CDR3 loop spans 14 amino acids. In DNA, the CDR3 is TGCGCCAGCAGCCTGCAGGGGTACCAAGAGGCCCAGTACTTC. Its protein product is CASSLQGYQEAQYF.

The chain couples TRBV10-2 to TRBJ2-3; TRBD2 is a possible D gene (6 bases). Germline lookup yields CDR1 WSHSY and CDR2 SAAADI. V was cut by 8 bases and J by 2 bases, with 11 bases left in between. The CDR3 sequence is 13 residues long. The CDR3 DNA follows: TGCGCCAGCGGGACTGCACTCACAGATACGCAGTATTTT. It yields the protein CASGTALTDTQYF.